Listed below are T cell receptor beta chains from one sample, sequenced in a study of cytomegalovirus exposure and HLA in healthy donors. The repertoire was sequenced with immunoSEQ multiplex PCR; TCRdb's copy has only in-frame clones and lacks some. The profile shows tens of thousands of clones, roughly 64% of them singletons. Sequenced material: PBMCs. The receptors originated from a man under 40 in good health and CMV-seropositive. The CDR3 runs from the conserved cysteine through the conserved F or W. Fields, in order: J gene, V gene, D gene, clone size, CDR3 protein, CDR3 DNA. The D gene is left open where the match is weak. Size values are once, few and many counts, or a class for expanded clones, and some rows have none.

j_gene: TRBJ2-7
v_gene: TRBV27
d_gene: TRBD2
abundance: .
CDR3aa: CASSLSLAGGYEQYF
CDR3nt: TGTGCCAGCAGTCTATCACTAGCGGGGGGTTACGAGCAGTACTTC

j_gene: TRBJ2-7
v_gene: TRBV29-1
d_gene: TRBD1
abundance: once
CDR3aa: CSVEQAQGGSEQYF
CDR3nt: TGCAGCGTTGAACAGGCACAGGGGGGTAGCGAGCAGTACTTC

j_gene: TRBJ2-7
v_gene: TRBV5-6
d_gene: TRBD1
abundance: few
CDR3aa: CASSRDGTGRREQYF
CDR3nt: TGTGCCAGCAGCCGTGACGGGACAGGGAGACGAGAGCAGTACTTC

j_gene: TRBJ2-7
v_gene: TRBV4-2
d_gene: .
abundance: .
CDR3aa: CASSQDRDEQYF
CDR3nt: TGTGCCAGCAGCCAAGACCGGGACGAGCAGTACTTC

j_gene: TRBJ2-3
v_gene: TRBV5-4
d_gene: TRBD2
abundance: .
CDR3aa: CASSLSGTSQDTQYF
CDR3nt: TGTGCCAGCAGCTTGTCCGGGACTAGCCAGGATACGCAGTATTTT

j_gene: TRBJ1-6
v_gene: TRBV2
d_gene: .
abundance: .
CDR3aa: CASNRGGKNSPLHF
CDR3nt: TGTGCCAGCAATCGGGGAGGGAAGAATTCACCCCTCCACTTT

j_gene: TRBJ1-5
v_gene: TRBV4-3
d_gene: .
abundance: .
CDR3aa: CASSQVEGQPQHF
CDR3nt: TGCGCCAGCAGCCAAGTTGAGGGCCAGCCCCAGCATTTT

j_gene: TRBJ1-6
v_gene: TRBV6-6
d_gene: TRBD1
abundance: once
CDR3aa: CASSRGQDNSPLHF
CDR3nt: TGTGCCAGCAGTAGGGGACAGGATAATTCACCCCTCCACTTT

j_gene: TRBJ2-3
v_gene: TRBV27
d_gene: .
abundance: .
CDR3aa: CASSLKRDSLPDTQYF
CDR3nt: TGTGCCAGCAGTTTGAAGAGGGACTCCCTGCCAGATACGCAGTATTTT

j_gene: TRBJ2-1
v_gene: TRBV21-1
d_gene: .
abundance: .
CDR3aa: CASSKAGPGGFEQFF
CDR3nt: TGTGCCAGCAGCAAAGCTGGCCCAGGGGGATTCGAGCAGTTCTTC

j_gene: TRBJ2-7
v_gene: TRBV7-2
d_gene: TRBD2
abundance: .
CDR3aa: CASSTSLAGVGEQYF
CDR3nt: TGTGCCAGCAGCACCTCGTTAGCGGGAGTCGGAGAGCAGTACTTC

j_gene: TRBJ2-7
v_gene: TRBV21-1
d_gene: .
abundance: .
CDR3aa: CASSLNTYEQYF
CDR3nt: TGTGCCAGCAGCTTAAACACCTACGAGCAGTACTTC

j_gene: TRBJ2-1
v_gene: TRBV6-6
d_gene: .
abundance: .
CDR3aa: CASRSSGFYNEQFF
CDR3nt: TGTGCCAGCAGAAGCAGCGGATTCTACAATGAGCAGTTCTTC

j_gene: TRBJ2-3
v_gene: TRBV19
d_gene: TRBD1
abundance: .
CDR3aa: CASSIDKTGGDTQYF
CDR3nt: TGTGCCAGTAGTATCGACAAGACAGGGGGAGATACGCAGTATTTT

j_gene: TRBJ2-2
v_gene: TRBV9
d_gene: .
abundance: .
CDR3aa: CASSVAPVGSVNTGELFF
CDR3nt: TGTGCCAGCAGCGTAGCCCCGGTGGGTAGCGTGAACACCGGGGAGCTGTTTTTT

j_gene: TRBJ2-5
v_gene: TRBV10-2
d_gene: .
abundance: .
CDR3aa: CASSDGGAYQETQYF
CDR3nt: TGCGCCAGCAGTGATGGCGGGGCGTACCAAGAGACCCAGTACTTC

j_gene: TRBJ2-7
v_gene: TRBV4-3
d_gene: .
abundance: .
CDR3aa: CASSWGLTTYEQYF
CDR3nt: TGCGCCAGCAGCTGGGGACTGACAACCTACGAGCAGTACTTC

j_gene: TRBJ2-1
v_gene: TRBV5-5
d_gene: TRBD2
abundance: .
CDR3aa: CASSLLAGGEQFF
CDR3nt: TGTGCCAGCAGCTTACTAGCGGGGGGTGAGCAGTTCTTC

j_gene: TRBJ2-1
v_gene: TRBV7-9
d_gene: .
abundance: .
CDR3aa: CASSAGQTSNNEQFF
CDR3nt: TGTGCCAGCAGCGCAGGACAGACCTCAAACAATGAGCAGTTCTTC

j_gene: TRBJ1-1
v_gene: TRBV15
d_gene: .
abundance: .
CDR3aa: CATSRGDPRLMNTEAFF
CDR3nt: TGTGCCACCAGCCGCGGGGACCCTCGCCTGATGAACACTGAAGCCTTCTTT

j_gene: TRBJ2-1
v_gene: TRBV6-4
d_gene: TRBD2
abundance: .
CDR3aa: CASSRLAGGSYNEQFF
CDR3nt: TGTGCCAGCAGTAGACTAGCGGGAGGGTCCTACAATGAGCAGTTCTTC

j_gene: TRBJ2-7
v_gene: TRBV7-8
d_gene: TRBD2
abundance: few
CDR3aa: CASSFFLGGRVSYEQYF
CDR3nt: TGTGCCAGCAGCTTTTTCCTTGGGGGGAGGGTCTCCTACGAGCAGTACTTC

j_gene: TRBJ2-1
v_gene: TRBV13
d_gene: .
abundance: .
CDR3aa: CASSWRVAPYNEQFF
CDR3nt: TGTGCCAGCAGCTGGAGGGTGGCCCCCTACAATGAGCAGTTCTTC

j_gene: TRBJ2-7
v_gene: TRBV23-1
d_gene: .
abundance: .
CDR3aa: CASSPRGCYEQYF
CDR3nt: TGCGCCAGCAGCCCAAGGGGCTGCTACGAGCAGTACTTC

j_gene: TRBJ2-2
v_gene: TRBV11-3
d_gene: TRBD2
abundance: many
CDR3aa: CASSLVPRGATGELFF
CDR3nt: TGTGCCAGCAGCTTAGTCCCGCGGGGGGCTACCGGGGAGCTGTTTTTT

j_gene: TRBJ1-1
v_gene: TRBV5-4
d_gene: .
abundance: few
CDR3aa: CASSPGNTEAFF
CDR3nt: TGTGCCAGCAGCCCAGGGAACACTGAAGCTTTCTTT

j_gene: TRBJ1-1
v_gene: TRBV2
d_gene: .
abundance: .
CDR3aa: CATQTDLNTEAFF
CDR3nt: TGTGCCACTCAGACAGACCTGAACACTGAAGCTTTCTTT

j_gene: TRBJ2-7
v_gene: TRBV6-5
d_gene: .
abundance: once
CDR3aa: CASSYVGGEQYF
CDR3nt: TGTGCCAGCAGTTACGTGGGAGGCGAGCAGTACTTC

j_gene: TRBJ2-7
v_gene: TRBV2
d_gene: .
abundance: .
CDR3aa: CASRGTQGIDYEQYF
CDR3nt: TGTGCCAGCAGGGGCACACAGGGTATCGACTACGAGCAGTACTTC